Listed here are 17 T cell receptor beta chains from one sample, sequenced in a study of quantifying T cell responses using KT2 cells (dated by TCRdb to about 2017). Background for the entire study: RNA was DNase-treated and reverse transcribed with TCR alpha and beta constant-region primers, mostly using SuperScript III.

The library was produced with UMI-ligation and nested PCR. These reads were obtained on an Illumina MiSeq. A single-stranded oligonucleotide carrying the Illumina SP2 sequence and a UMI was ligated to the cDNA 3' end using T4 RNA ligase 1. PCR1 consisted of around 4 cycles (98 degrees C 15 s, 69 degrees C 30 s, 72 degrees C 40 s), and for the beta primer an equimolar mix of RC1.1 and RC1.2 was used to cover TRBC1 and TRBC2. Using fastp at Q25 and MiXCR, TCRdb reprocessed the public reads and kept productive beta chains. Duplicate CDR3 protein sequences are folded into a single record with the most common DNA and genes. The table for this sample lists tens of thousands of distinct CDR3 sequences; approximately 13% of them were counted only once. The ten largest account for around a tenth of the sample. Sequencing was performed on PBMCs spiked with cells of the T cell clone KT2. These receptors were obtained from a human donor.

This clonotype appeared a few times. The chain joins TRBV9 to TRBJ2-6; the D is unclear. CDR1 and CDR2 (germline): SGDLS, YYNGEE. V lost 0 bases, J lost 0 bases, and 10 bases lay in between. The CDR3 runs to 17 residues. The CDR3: CASSVEVRPSGANVLTF. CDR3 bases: TGTGCCAGCAGCGTAGAGGTCAGACCCTCTGGGGCCAACGTCCTGACTTTC.

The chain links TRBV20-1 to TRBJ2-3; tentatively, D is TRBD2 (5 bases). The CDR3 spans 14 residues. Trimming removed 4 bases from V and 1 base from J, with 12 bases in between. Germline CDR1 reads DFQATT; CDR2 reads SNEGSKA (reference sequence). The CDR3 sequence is CSAMGSSGTDTQYF. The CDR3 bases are TGCAGTGCTATGGGAAGTAGCGGCACAGATACGCAGTATTTT.

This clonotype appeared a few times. The CDR3 spells CASSLTHRALTEEQYF. CDR3 nucleotides: TGCGCCAGCAGCTTGACCCACAGAGCACTGACGGAGGAGCAGTACTTC. The chain recombines TRBV5-1 with TRBJ2-7; D unresolved. The germline V gene encodes CDR1 SGHRS and CDR2 YFSETQ. The CDR3 has 16 amino acids. The V end was cut by 1 base, the J end by 7 bases, with 21 bases between.

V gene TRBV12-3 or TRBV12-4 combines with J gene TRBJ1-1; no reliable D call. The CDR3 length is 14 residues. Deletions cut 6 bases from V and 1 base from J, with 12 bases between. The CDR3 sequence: CASSPWRANTEAFF. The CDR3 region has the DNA TGTGCCAGCAGCCCGTGGCGGGCGAACACTGAAGCTTTCTTT.

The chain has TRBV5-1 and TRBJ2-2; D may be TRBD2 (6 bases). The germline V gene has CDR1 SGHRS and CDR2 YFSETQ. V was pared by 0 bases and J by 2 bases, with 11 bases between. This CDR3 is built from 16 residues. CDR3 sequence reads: CASSLDTGDNTGELFF. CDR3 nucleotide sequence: TGCGCCAGCAGCTTGGATACGGGGGACAACACCGGGGAGCTGTTTTTT.

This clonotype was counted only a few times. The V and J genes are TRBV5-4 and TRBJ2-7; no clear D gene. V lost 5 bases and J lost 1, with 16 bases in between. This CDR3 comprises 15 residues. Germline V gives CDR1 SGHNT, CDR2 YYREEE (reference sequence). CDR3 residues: CASSFDTYRSYEQYF. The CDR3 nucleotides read TGTGCCAGCAGTTTCGATACGTACCGGTCCTACGAGCAGTACTTC.

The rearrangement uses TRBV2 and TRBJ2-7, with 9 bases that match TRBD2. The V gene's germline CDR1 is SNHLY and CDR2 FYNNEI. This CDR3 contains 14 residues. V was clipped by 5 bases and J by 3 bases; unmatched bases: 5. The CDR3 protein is CASSSSGSFYEQYF. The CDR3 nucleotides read TGTGCCAGCAGTAGTAGCGGGAGCTTCTACGAGCAGTACTTC. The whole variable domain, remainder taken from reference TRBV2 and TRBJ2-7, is EPEVTQTPSHQVTQMGQEVILRCVPISNHLYFYWYRQILGQKVEFLVSFYNNEISEKSEIFDDQFSVERPDGSNFTLKIRSTKLEDSAMYFCASSSSGSFYEQYFGPGTRLTVT.

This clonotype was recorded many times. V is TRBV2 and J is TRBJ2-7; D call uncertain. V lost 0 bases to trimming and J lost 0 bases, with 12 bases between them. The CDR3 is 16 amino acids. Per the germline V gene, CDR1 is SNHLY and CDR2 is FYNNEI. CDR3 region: CASSEAGSASSYEQYF. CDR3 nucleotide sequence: TGTGCCAGCAGTGAAGCGGGAAGTGCGAGCTCCTACGAGCAGTACTTC.

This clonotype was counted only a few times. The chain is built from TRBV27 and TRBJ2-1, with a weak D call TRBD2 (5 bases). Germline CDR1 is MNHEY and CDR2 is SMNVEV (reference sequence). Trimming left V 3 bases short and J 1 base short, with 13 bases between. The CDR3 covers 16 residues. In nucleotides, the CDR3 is TGTGCCAGCAGTTTTTCTATAGCGCCATCCTACAATGAGCAGTTCTTC. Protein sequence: CASSFSIAPSYNEQFF.

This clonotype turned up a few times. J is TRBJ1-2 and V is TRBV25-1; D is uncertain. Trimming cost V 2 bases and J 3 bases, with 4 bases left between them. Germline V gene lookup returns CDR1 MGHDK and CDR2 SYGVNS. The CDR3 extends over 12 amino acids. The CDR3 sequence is CASSEVYYGYTF. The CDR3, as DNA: TGTGCCAGCAGTGAAGTTTACTATGGCTACACCTTC.

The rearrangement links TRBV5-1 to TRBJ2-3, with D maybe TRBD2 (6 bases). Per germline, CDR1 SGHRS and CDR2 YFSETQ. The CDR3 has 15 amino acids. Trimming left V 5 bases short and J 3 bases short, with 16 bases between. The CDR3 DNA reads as TGCGCCAGCAGTGTTTTTGAGGGGAGGACAGATACGCAGTATTTT. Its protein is CASSVFEGRTDTQYF. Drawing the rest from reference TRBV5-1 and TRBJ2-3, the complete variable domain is KAGVTQTPRYLIKTRGQQVTLSCSPISGHRSVSWYQQTPGQGLQFLFEYFSETQRNKGNFPGRFSGRQFSNSRSEMNVSTLELGDSALYLCASSVFEGRTDTQYFGPGTRLTVL.

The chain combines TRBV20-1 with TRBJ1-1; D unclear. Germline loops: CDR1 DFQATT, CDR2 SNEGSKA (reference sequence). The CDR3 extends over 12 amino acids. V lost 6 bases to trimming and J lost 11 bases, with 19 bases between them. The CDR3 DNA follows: TGCAGTGCAAGCGGGTACGGAGATGGCGCTTTCTTT. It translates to CSASGYGDGAFF.

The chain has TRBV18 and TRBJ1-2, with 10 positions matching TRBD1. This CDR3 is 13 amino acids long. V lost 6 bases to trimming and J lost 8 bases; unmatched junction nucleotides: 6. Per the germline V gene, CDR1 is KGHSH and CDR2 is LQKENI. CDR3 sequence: CASSLGQGNGYTF. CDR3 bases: TGTGCCAGCTCTTTGGGACAGGGGAACGGCTACACCTTC.

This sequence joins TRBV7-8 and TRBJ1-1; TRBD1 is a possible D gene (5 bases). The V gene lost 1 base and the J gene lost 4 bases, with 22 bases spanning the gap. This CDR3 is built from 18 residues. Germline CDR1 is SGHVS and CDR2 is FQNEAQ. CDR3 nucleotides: TGTGCCAGCAGCTTAGTCGGGGGGAGGGAAGGAGGAGGCACTGAAGCTTTCTTT. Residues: CASSLVGGREGGGTEAFF.

The CDR3 loop reads CASTLSEQGEQFF. CDR3 DNA sequence: TGTGCCAGCACCCTCTCCGAGCAGGGAGAGCAGTTCTTC. V and J are TRBV5-6 and TRBJ2-1; D is possibly TRBD1 (5 bases). Between the trimmed V and J ends, which lost 6 bases and 10 bases, there was a span of 17 bases. This CDR3 has 13 amino acids. The germline gives CDR1 SGHDT, CDR2 YYEEEE.

The CDR3 spells CASSQDLNSFGGYTF. The DNA of the CDR3 is TGTGCCAGCAGCCAAGATCTGAACAGTTTTGGTGGCTACACCTTC. The chain recombines TRBV3-1 with TRBJ1-2, with D unclear. CDR1 LGHDT and CDR2 YNNKEL come from the germline V gene (reference sequence). This CDR3 comprises 15 residues. Trimming removed 0 bases from V and 7 bases from J, with 15 bases in between. The variable domain in full, with the rest retrieved from reference TRBV3-1 and TRBJ1-2, is DTAVSQTPKYLVTQMGNDKSIKCEQNLGHDTMYWYKQDSKKFLKIMFSYNNKELIINETVPNRFSPKSPDKAHLNLHINSLELGDSAVYFCASSQDLNSFGGYTFGSGTRLTVV.

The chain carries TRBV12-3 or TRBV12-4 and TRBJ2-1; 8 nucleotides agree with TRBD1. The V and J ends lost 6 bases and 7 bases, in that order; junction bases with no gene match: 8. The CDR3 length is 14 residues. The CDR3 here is CASRPRQGRNEQFF. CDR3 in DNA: TGTGCCAGCAGACCGAGACAGGGGAGGAATGAGCAGTTCTTC.